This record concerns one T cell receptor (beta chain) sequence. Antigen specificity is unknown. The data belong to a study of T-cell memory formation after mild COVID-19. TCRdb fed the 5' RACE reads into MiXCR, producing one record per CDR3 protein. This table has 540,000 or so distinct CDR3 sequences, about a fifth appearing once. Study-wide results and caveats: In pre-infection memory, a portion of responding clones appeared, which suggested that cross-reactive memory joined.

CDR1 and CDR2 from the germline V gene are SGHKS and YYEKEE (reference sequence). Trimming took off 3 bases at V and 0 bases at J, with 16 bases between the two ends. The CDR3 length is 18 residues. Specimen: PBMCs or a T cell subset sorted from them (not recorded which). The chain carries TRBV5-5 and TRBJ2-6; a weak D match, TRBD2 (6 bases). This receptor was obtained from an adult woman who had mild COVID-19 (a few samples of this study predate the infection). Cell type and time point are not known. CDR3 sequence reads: CASSWLGDSLSGANVLTF. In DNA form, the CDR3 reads TGTGCCAGCAGCTGGCTGGGGGACTCCCTCTCTGGGGCCAACGTCCTGACTTTC.